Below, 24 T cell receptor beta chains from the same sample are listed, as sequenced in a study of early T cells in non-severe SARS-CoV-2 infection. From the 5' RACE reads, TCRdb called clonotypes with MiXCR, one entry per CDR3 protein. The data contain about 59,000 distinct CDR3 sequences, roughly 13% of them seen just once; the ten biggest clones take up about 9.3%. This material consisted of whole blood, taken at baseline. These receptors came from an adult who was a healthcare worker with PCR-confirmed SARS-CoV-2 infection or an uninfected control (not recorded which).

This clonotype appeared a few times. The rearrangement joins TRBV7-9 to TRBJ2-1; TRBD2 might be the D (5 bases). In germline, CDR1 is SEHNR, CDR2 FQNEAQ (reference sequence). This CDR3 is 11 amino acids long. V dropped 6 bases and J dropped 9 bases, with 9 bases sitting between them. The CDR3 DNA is TGTGCCAGCAGGGAGGCGGGTGAGCAGTTCTTC. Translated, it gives CASREAGEQFF.

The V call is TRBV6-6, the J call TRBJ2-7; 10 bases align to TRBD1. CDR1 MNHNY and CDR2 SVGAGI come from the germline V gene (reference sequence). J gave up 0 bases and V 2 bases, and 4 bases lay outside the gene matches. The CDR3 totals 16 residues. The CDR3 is CASSYMGTGASYEQYF. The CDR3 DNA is TGTGCCAGCAGTTACATGGGGACAGGGGCCTCCTACGAGCAGTACTTC.

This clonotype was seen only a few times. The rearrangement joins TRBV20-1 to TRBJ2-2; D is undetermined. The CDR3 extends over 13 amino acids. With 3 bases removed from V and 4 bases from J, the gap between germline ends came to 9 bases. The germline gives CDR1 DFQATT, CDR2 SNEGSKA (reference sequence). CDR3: CSARLWSTGELFF. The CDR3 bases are TGCAGTGCTAGGTTATGGTCCACCGGGGAGCTGTTTTTT.

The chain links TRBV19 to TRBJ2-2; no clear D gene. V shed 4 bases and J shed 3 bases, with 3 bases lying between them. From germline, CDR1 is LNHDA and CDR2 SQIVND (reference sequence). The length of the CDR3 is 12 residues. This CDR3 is CASSRDTGELFF. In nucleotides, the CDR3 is TGTGCCAGTAGTAGGGACACCGGGGAGCTGTTTTTT.

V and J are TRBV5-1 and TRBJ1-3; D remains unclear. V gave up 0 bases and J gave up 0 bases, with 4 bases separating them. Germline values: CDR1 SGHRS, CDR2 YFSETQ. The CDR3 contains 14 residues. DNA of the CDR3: TGCGCCAGCAGCTTGGATGGCTCTGGAAACACCATATATTTT. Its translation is CASSLDGSGNTIYF.

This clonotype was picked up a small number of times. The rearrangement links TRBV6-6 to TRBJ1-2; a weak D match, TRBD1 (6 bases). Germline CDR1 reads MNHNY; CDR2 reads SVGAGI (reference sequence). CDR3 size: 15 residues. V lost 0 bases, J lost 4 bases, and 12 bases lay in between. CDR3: CASSYSQGSGYGYTF. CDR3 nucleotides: TGTGCCAGCAGTTACTCCCAGGGGTCGGGCTATGGCTACACCTTC.

This CDR3 reads CASSLGRLSGNTEAFF. CDR3 DNA sequence: TGTGCCAGCAGCCTTGGACGTTTGAGCGGTAACACTGAAGCTTTCTTT. The rearrangement links TRBV7-9 to TRBJ1-1; D ambiguous. CDR3 length: 16 residues. V lost 5 bases and J 2 bases, leaving 18 bases between the germline ends. CDR1 and CDR2 from the germline V gene are SEHNR and FQNEAQ (reference sequence).

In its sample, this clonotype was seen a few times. CDR3 bases: TGTGCCAGCAGTTTGGGTACAACCGCGAACACCGGGGAGCTGTTTTTT. Translating it yields CASSLGTTANTGELFF. The chain combines TRBV12-3 or TRBV12-4 with TRBJ2-2; no firm D call. Trimming removed 3 bases at V and 0 bases at J, with 11 bases between. This CDR3 is 16 amino acids long.

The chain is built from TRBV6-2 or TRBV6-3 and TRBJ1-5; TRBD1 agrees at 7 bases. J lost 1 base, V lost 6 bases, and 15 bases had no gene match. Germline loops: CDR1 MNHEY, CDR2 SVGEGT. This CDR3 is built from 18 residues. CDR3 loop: CASSENRGAGGSNQPQHF. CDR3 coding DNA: TGTGCCAGCAGCGAGAACAGGGGCGCGGGCGGGAGCAATCAGCCCCAGCATTTT.

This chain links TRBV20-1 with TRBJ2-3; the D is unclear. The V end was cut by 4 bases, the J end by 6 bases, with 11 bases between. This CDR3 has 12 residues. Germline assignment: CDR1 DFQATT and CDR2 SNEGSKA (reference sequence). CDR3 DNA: TGCAGTGCTAACGGACGGGCGGATACGCAGTATTTT. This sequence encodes CSANGRADTQYF.

CDR3 sequence (DNA): TGTGCCAGCAGCGCGGGACTAGCGGGAATCGCAGATACGCAGTATTTT. This codes for CASSAGLAGIADTQYF. The chain links TRBV9 to TRBJ2-3; 13 bases align to TRBD2. J was trimmed by 4 bases and V by 3 bases; bases with no gene match: 5. Germline values: CDR1 SGDLS, CDR2 YYNGEE. The CDR3 length is 16 residues.

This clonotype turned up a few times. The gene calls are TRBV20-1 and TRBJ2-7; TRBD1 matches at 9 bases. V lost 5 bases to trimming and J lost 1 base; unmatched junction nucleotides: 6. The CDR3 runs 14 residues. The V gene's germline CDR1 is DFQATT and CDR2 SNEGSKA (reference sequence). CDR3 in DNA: TGCAGTGCTGGACAGGGGACGAAATCCTACGAGCAGTACTTC. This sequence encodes CSAGQGTKSYEQYF.

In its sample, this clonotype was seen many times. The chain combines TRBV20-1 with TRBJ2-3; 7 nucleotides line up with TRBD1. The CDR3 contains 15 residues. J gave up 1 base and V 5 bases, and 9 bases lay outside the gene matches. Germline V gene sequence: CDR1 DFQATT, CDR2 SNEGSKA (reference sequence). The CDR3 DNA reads TGCAGTGCTCCTTCCCCGGGACAGCGCACAGATACGCAGTATTTT. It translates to CSAPSPGQRTDTQYF.

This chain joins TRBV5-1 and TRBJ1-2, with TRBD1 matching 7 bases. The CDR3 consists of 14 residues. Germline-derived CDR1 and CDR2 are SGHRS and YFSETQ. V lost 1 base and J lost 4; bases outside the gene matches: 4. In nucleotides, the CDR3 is TGCGCCAGCAGCTTGACAGGGGATGCCTATGGCTACACCTTC. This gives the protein CASSLTGDAYGYTF.

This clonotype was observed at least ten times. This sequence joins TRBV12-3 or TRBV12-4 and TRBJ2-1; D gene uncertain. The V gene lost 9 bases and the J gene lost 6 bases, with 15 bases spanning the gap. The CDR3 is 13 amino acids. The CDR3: CASQPQPANEQFF. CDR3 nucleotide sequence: TGTGCCAGTCAGCCACAACCGGCCAATGAGCAGTTCTTC.

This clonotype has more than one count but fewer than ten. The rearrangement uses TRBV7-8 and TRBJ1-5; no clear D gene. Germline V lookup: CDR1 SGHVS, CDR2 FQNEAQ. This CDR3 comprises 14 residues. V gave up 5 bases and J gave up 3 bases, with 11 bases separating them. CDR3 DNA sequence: TGTGCCAGCAGCGAGACTGCTCTCAATCAGCCCCAGCATTTT. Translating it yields CASSETALNQPQHF.

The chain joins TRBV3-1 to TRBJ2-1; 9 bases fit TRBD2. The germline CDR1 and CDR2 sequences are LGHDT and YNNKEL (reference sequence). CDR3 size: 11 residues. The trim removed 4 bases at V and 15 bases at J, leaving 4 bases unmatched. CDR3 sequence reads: CASSLAGALFF. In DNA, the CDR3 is TGTGCCAGCAGCCTAGCGGGAGCGCTGTTCTTC.

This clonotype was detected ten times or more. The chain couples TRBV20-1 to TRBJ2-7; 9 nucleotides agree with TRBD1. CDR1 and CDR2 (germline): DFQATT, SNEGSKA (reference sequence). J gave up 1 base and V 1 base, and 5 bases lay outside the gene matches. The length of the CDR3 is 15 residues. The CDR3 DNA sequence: TGCAGTGCTAGAGTTGGGACAGGGACTTCCTACGAGCAGTACTTC. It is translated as CSARVGTGTSYEQYF.

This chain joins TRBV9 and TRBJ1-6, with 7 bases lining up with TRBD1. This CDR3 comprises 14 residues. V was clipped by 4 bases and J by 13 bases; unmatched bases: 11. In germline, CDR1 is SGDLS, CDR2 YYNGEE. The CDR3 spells CASSPGTANTPLHF. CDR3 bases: TGTGCCAGCAGCCCCGGGACAGCCAACACCCCCCTCCACTTT. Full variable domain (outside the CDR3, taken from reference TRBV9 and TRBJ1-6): DSGVTQTPKHLITATGQRVTLRCSPRSGDLSVYWYQQSLDQGLQFLIQYYNGEERAKGNILERFSAQQFPDLHSELNLSSLELGDSALYFCASSPGTANTPLHFGNGTRLTVT.

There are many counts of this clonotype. In DNA form, the CDR3 reads TGTGCCAGCAGCTTGTTCCCCACAGATACGCAGTATTTT. Amino acid sequence: CASSLFPTDTQYF. V is TRBV7-2 and J is TRBJ2-3; D is ambiguous. V was pared by 3 bases and J by 2 bases, with 6 bases between. Germline V gene data show CDR1 as SGHTA and CDR2 as FQGNSA. The CDR3 sequence is 13 residues long. The entire variable domain, with the rest obtained from reference TRBV7-2 and TRBJ2-3, is as follows: GAGVSQSPSNKVTEKGKDVELRCDPISGHTALYWYRQSLGQGLEFLIYFQGNSAPDKSGLPSDRFSAERTGGSVSTLTIQRTQQEDSAVYLCASSLFPTDTQYFGPGTRLTVL.

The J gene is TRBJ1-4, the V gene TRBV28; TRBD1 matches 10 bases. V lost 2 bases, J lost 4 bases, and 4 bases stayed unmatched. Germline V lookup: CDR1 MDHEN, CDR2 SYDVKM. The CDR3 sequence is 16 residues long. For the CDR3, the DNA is TGTGCCAGCAGTTTACTAGGACAGGGGGATAATGAAAAACTGTTTTTT. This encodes CASSLLGQGDNEKLFF.

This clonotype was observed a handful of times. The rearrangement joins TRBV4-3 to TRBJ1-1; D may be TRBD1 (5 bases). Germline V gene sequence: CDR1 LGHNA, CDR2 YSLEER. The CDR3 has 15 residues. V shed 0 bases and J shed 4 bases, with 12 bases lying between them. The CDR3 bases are TGCGCCAGCAGCCAAGATCGGGGGGGGTCCACTGAAGCTTTCTTT. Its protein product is CASSQDRGGSTEAFF.

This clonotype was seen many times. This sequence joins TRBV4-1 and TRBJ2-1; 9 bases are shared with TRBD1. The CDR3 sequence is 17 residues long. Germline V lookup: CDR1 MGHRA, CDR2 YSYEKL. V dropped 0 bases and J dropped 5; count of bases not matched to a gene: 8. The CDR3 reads CASSQDGGGQGNNEQFF. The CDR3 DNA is TGCGCCAGCAGCCAAGATGGCGGGGGACAGGGCAACAATGAGCAGTTCTTC.

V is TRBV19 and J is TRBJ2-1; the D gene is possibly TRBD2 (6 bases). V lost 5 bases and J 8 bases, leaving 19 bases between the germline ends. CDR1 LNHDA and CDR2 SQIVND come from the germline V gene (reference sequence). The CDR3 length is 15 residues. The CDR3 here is CASSWGLSRVYEQFF. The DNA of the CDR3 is TGTGCCAGTAGTTGGGGACTTTCCCGGGTCTATGAGCAGTTCTTC.